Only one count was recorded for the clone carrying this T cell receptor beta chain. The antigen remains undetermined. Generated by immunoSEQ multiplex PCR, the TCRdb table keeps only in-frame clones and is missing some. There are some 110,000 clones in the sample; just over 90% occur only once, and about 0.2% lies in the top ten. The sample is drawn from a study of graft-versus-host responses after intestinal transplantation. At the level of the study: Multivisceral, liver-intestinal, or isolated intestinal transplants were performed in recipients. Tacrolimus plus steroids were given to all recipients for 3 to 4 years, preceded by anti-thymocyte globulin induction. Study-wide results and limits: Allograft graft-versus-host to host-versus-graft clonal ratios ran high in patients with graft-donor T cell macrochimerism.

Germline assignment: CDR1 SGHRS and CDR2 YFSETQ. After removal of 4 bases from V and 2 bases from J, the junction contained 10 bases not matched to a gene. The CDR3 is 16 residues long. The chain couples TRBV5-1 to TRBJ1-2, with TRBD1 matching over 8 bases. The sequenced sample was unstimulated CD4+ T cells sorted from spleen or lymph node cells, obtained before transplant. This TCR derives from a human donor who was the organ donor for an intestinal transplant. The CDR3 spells CASSQSRQGINYGYTF. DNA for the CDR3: TGCGCCAGCAGCCAGAGCCGACAGGGGATAAACTATGGCTACACCTTC. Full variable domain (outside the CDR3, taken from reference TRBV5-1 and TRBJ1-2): KAGVTQTPRYLIKTRGQQVTLSCSPISGHRSVSWYQQTPGQGLQFLFEYFSETQRNKGNFPGRFSGRQFSNSRSEMNVSTLELGDSALYLCASSQSRQGINYGYTFGSGTRLTVV.